The source of this TCR beta chain is a study of cytomegalovirus exposure and HLA in healthy donors. On the study more broadly: A later analysis reported the same platform for the 110 or so validation repertoires and the approximately 720 first-cohort repertoires.

This clone was found a few times. Its antigen remains unknown. Study-wide results and caveats: Rare sequences made up most TCRs, while some public TCRs were found in many donors. Reportedly, diagnosis of cytomegalovirus status by the classifier showed high specificity and sensitivity.

The CDR3 sequence is 14 residues long. The J segment lost 4 bases and the V segment lost 0 bases, leaving 2 bases of the junction unmatched. Germline loops: CDR1 SNHLY, CDR2 FYNNEI. The donors were members of the validation cohort comprising about 120 subjects, separate from the approximately 630-subject first cohort. TCRdb keeps only in-frame clones here, not all; method: immunoSEQ multiplex PCR. In the table there are 200,000 to 250,000 clones, less than 90% of which are singletons. The specimen was PBMCs. The sequence derives from a woman aged 18-29 years in good health and CMV-seronegative. V usage is TRBV2 and J usage is TRBJ1-2, with TRBD1 matching over 7 bases. This CDR3 reads CASSEAGGGYGYTF. In nucleotides, the CDR3 is TGTGCCAGCAGTGAAGCAGGGGGCGGCTATGGCTACACCTTC. Based on the CDR3 plus reference TRBV2 and TRBJ1-2, the full variable domain is EPEVTQTPSHQVTQMGQEVILRCVPISNHLYFYWYRQILGQKVEFLVSFYNNEISEKSEIFDDQFSVERPDGSNFTLKIRSTKLEDSAMYFCASSEAGGGYGYTFGSGTRLTVV.